This T cell receptor (beta chain) was observed in a study of T cell changes during pregnancy in multiple sclerosis. TCRdb's table, derived via immunoSEQ multiplex PCR, lists solely in-frame clones and lacks some. The sample yields roughly 40,000 clones, 90% to 95% seen once. The CDR3 runs to 12 residues. Looked up from germline, CDR1 is LNHDA and CDR2 is SQIVND (reference sequence). Trimming shortened V by 5 bases and J by 7 bases, and 12 bases separated the two germline ends. The chain has TRBV19 and TRBJ2-7; no reliable D call. The specimen comprised CD4+ T cells from peripheral blood mononuclear cells, sampled before pregnancy. The sequence was collected from a female donor with multiple sclerosis, enrolled in a pregnancy study. CDR3: CASSPPSAEQYF. In nucleotides, the CDR3 is TGTGCCAGTAGTCCCCCTAGTGCGGAGCAGTACTTC.